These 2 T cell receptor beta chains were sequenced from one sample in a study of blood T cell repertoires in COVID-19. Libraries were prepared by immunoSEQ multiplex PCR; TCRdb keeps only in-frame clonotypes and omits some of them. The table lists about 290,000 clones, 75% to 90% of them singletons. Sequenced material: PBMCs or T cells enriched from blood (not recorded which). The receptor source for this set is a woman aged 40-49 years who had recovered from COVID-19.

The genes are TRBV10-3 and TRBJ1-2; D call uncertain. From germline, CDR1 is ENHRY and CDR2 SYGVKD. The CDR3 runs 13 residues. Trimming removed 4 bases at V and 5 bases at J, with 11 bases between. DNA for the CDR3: TGTGCCATCAGTGTAACGGGATCATATGGCTACACCTTC. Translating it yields CAISVTGSYGYTF.

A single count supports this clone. The CDR3 sequence is CASSQGSSVWASGIQYF. CDR3 nucleotide sequence: TGCGCCAGCAGCCAAGGGTCTAGCGTCTGGGCTTCCGGCATTCAGTACTTC. This chain connects TRBV4-1 to TRBJ2-4, with TRBD2 as a possible D gene (6 bases). Looked up from germline, CDR1 is MGHRA and CDR2 is YSYEKL. The CDR3 sequence is 17 residues long. The germline V and J ends were trimmed by 1 base and 9 bases, with 22 bases remaining between them.